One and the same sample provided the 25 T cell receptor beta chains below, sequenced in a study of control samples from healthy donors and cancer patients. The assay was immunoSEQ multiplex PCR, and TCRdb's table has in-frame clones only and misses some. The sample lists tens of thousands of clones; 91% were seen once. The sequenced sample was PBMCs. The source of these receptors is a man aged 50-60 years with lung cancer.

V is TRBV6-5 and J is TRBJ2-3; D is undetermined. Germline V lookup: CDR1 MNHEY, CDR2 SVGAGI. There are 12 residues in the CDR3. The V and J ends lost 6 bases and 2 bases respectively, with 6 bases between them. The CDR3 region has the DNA TGTGCCAGCAGGGCGGACACAGATACGCAGTATTTT. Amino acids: CASRADTDTQYF.

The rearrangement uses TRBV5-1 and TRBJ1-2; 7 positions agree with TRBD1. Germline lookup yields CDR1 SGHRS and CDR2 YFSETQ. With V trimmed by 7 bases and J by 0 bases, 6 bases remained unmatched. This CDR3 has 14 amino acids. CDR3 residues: CASRDSLANYGYTF. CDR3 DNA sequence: TGCGCCAGCCGGGACAGCTTAGCTAACTATGGCTACACCTTC.

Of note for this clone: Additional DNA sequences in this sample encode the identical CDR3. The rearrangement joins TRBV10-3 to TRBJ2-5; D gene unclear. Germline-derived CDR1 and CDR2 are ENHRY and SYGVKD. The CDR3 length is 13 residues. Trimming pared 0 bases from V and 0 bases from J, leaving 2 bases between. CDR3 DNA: TGTGCCATCAGTGAGTCGAACCAAGAGACCCAGTACTTC. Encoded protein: CAISESNQETQYF.

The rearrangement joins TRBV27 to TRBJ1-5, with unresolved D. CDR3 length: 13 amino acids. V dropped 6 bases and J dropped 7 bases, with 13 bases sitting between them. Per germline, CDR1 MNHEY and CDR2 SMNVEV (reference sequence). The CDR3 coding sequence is TGTGCCAGCAGGAAAAATATGGGGCAGCCCCAGCATTTT. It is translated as CASRKNMGQPQHF.

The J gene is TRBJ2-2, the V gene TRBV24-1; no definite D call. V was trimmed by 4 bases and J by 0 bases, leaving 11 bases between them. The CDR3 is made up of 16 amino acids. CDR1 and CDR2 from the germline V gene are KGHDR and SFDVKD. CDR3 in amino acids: CATSEAGDANTGELFF. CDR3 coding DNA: TGTGCCACCAGTGAAGCAGGCGACGCGAACACCGGGGAGCTGTTTTTT.

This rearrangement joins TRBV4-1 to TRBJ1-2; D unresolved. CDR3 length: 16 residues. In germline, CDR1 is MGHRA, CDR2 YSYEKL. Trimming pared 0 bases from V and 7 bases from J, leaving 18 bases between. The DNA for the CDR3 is TGCGCCAGCAGCCAAGAAGGCGGACGCGCGACGATTGGCTACACCTTC. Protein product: CASSQEGGRATIGYTF.

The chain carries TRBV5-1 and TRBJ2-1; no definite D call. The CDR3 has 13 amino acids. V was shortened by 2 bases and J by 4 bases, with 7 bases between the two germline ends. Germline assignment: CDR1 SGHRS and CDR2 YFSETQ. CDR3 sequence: CASSLTEYNEQFF. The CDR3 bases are TGCGCCAGCAGCTTAACAGAGTACAATGAGCAGTTCTTC. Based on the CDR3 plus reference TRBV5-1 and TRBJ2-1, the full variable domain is KAGVTQTPRYLIKTRGQQVTLSCSPISGHRSVSWYQQTPGQGLQFLFEYFSETQRNKGNFPGRFSGRQFSNSRSEMNVSTLELGDSALYLCASSLTEYNEQFFGPGTRLTVL.

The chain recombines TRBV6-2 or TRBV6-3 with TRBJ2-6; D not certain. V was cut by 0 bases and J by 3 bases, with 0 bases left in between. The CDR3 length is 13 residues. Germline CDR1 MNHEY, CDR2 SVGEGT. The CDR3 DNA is TGTGCCAGCAGTTACTCTGGGGCCAACGTCCTGACTTTC. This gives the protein CASSYSGANVLTF.

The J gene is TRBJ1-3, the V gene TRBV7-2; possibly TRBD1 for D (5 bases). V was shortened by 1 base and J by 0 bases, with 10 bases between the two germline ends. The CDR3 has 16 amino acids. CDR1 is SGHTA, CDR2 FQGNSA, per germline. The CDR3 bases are TGTGCCAGCAGCTTAGATGAGACAGCCTCTGGAAACACCATATATTTT. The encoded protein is CASSLDETASGNTIYF.

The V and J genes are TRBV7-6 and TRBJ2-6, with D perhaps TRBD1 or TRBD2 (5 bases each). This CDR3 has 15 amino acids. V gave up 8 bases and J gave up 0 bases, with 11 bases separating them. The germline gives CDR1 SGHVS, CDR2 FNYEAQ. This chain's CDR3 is CASGDVTSGANVLTF. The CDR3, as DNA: TGTGCCAGCGGGGACGTAACCTCTGGGGCCAACGTCCTGACTTTC.

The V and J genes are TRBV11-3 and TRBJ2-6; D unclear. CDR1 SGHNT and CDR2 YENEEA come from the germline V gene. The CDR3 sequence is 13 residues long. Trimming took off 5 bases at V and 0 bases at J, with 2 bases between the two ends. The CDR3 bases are TGTGCCAGCAGCACCTCTGGGGCCAACGTCCTGACTTTC. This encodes CASSTSGANVLTF.

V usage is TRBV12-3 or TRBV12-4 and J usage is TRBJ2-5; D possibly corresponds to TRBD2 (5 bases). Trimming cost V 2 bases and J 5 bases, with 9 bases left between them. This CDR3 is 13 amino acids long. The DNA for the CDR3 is TGTGCCAGCAGTTTATGGTCGGGGGAGACCCAGTACTTC. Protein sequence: CASSLWSGETQYF.

The CDR3: CASSLAGGATDTQYF. Written as DNA, the CDR3 is TGTGCCAGCAGTTTAGCAGGGGGGGCCACAGATACGCAGTATTTT. V usage is TRBV28 and J usage is TRBJ2-3, with D possibly called TRBD1 or TRBD2 (7 bases each). Germline V CDR1 and CDR2: MDHEN, SYDVKM. Between the trimmed V and J ends, which lost 2 bases and 2 bases, there was a span of 11 bases. The CDR3 has 15 amino acids.

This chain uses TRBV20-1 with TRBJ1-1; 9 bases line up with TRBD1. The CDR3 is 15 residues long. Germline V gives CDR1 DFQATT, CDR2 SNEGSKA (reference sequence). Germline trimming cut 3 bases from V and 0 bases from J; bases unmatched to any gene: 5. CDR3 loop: CSASLDRGMNTEAFF. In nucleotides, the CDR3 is TGCAGTGCTAGTCTGGACAGGGGAATGAACACTGAAGCTTTCTTT.

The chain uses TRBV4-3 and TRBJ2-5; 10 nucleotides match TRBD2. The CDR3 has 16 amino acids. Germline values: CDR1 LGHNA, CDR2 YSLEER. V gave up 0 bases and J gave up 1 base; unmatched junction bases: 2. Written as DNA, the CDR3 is TGCGCCAGCAGCCAAGAGCTAGCGGGGGCCCAAGAGACCCAGTACTTC. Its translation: CASSQELAGAQETQYF.

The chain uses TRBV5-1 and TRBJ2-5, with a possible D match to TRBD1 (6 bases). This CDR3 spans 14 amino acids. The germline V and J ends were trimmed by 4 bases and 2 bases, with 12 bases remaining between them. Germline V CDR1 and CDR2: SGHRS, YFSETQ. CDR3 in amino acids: CASSPRTVQETQYF. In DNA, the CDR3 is TGCGCCAGCAGCCCAAGGACAGTTCAAGAGACCCAGTACTTC.

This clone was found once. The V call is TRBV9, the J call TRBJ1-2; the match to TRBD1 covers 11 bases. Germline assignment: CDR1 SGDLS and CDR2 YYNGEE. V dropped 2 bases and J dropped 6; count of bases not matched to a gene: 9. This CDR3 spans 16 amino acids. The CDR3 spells CASSVPGTGGPDGYTF. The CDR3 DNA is TGTGCCAGCAGCGTCCCCGGGACAGGGGGTCCGGATGGCTACACCTTC.

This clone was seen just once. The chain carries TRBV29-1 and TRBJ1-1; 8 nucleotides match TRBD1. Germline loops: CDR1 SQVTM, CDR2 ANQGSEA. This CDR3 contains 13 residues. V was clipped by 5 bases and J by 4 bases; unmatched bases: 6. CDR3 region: CSVNRDRTTEAFF. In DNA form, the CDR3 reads TGCAGCGTTAACCGGGACAGGACCACTGAAGCTTTCTTT.

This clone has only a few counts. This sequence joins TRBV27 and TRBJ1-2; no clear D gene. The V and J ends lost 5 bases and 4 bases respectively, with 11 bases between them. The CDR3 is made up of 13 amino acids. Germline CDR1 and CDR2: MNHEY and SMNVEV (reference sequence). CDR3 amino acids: CASSTLDGYGYTF. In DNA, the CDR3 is TGTGCCAGCAGTACACTGGACGGCTATGGCTACACCTTC.

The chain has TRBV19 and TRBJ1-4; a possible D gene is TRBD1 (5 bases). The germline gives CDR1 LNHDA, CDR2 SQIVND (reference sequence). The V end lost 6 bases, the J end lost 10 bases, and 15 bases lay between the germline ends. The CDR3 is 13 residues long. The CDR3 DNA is TGTGCCAGTAGCGAGGGACGGACAAGAAAACTGTTTTTT. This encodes CASSEGRTRKLFF.

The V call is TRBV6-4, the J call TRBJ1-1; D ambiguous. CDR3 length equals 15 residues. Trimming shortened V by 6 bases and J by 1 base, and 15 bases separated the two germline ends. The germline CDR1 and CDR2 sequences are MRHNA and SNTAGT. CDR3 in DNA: TGTGCCAGCAGACAAGACGGACTCTCGAACACTGAAGCTTTCTTT. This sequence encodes CASRQDGLSNTEAFF.

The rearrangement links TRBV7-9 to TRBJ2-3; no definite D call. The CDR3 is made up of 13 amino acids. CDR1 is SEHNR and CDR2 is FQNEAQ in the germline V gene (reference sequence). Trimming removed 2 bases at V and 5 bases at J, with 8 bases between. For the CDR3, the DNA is TGTGCCAGCAGCTTATTGACCGGAGATACGCAGTATTTT. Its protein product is CASSLLTGDTQYF.

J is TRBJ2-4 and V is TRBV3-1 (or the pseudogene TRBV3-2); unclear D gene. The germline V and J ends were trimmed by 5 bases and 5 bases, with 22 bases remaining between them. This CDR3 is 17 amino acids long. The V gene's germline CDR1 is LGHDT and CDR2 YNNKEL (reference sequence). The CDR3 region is CASSSQPPICKENIQYF. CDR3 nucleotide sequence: TGTGCCAGCAGCTCCCAGCCTCCCATTTGCAAAGAAAACATTCAGTACTTC.

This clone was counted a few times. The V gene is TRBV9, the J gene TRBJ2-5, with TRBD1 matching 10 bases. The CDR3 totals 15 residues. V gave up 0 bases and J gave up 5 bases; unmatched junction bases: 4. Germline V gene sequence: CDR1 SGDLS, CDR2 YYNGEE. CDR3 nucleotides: TGTGCCAGCAGCGTAGAGGGACAGGGGTACGAGACCCAGTACTTC. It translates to CASSVEGQGYETQYF.

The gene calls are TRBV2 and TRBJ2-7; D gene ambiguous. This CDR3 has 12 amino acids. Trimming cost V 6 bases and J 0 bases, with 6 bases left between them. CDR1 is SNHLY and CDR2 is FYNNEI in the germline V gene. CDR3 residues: CASRLDSYEQYF. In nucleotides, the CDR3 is TGTGCCAGCAGGCTAGACTCCTACGAGCAGTACTTC.